The T cell receptor beta chain under discussion was sequenced for a study of regulatory T cells in long-lasting Graves disease. For TCR beta, libraries came from iRepertoire HTBI primers and Arm-PCR of CDR3 regions. TCRdb analysed the multiplex PCR reads with MiXCR anew, one entry per CDR3 protein. The table records about 400,000 distinct CDR3 sequences, 15% to 19% of them present only once. Comment on this clonotype: What it binds is not known.

This sample's time point: newly diagnosed GD, antithyroid drugs for less than 3 months. With RNA extracted from PBMCs as input, the TCR library was made. This CDR3 contains 15 residues. The ends were cut back, 6 bases at V and 10 bases at J, with 19 bases in the middle. Study-wide findings and caveats: Accuracy was possibly reduced by small sample size.

This specimen consisted of peripheral blood mononuclear cells (PBMCs), obtained at new diagnosis, from a patient treated with antithyroid drugs. This sequence was found in a female donor with Graves disease. The rearrangement joins TRBV12-3 or TRBV12-4 to TRBJ1-6; TRBD1 might be the D (5 bases). CDR3 coding DNA: TGTGCCAGCAGGGTACTCCCAGGGTTGGACTCACCCCTCCACTTT. It translates to CASRVLPGLDSPLHF.